Listed here are 20 T cell receptor beta chains from one sample, sequenced in a study of early T cells in non-severe SARS-CoV-2 infection. From the 5' RACE reads, TCRdb called clonotypes with MiXCR, one entry per CDR3 protein. This sample has over 25,000 distinct CDR3 sequences, with around 5% found just once. Input material: whole blood. The receptors derive from an adult who was a healthcare worker with PCR-confirmed SARS-CoV-2 infection or an uninfected control (not recorded which).

This clonotype was seen more than once but under ten times. The chain is built from TRBV9 and TRBJ2-1; 8 bases line up with TRBD1. The length of the CDR3 is 15 residues. CDR1 SGDLS and CDR2 YYNGEE come from the germline V gene. After removal of 2 bases from V and 7 bases from J, the junction contained 8 bases not matched to a gene. In DNA form, the CDR3 reads TGTGCCAGCAGCGTGAGAGCGACAGGGGAGAATGAGCAGTTCTTC. Its translation is CASSVRATGENEQFF.

This clonotype was picked up many times. The V gene is TRBV3-1, the J gene TRBJ2-7; possible D gene TRBD2, 6 bases. The CDR3 totals 14 residues. V was cut by 3 bases and J by 3 bases, with 12 bases left in between. In germline, CDR1 is LGHDT, CDR2 YNNKEL (reference sequence). The chain's CDR3 is CASSQSGEVYEQYF. The CDR3 coding sequence is TGTGCCAGCAGCCAGTCGGGGGAGGTCTACGAGCAGTACTTC.

This clonotype was seen repeatedly, ten times or more. The V gene is TRBV5-5, the J gene TRBJ2-7; D is undetermined. CDR3 size: 16 residues. Trimming cost V 0 bases and J 2 bases, with 15 bases left between them. The germline V gene has CDR1 SGHKS and CDR2 YYEKEE (reference sequence). CDR3 coding DNA: TGTGCCAGCAGCTTGGTAGCCACGAAACGTACCTACGAGCAGTACTTC. It translates to CASSLVATKRTYEQYF. The entire variable domain, with the rest obtained from reference TRBV5-5 and TRBJ2-7, is as follows: DAGVTQSPTHLIKTRGQQVTLRCSPISGHKSVSWYQQVLGQGPQFIFQYYEKEERGRGNFPDRFSARQFPNYSSELNVNALLLGDSALYLCASSLVATKRTYEQYFGPGTRLTVT.

This clonotype was picked up many times. The chain is built from TRBV10-3 and TRBJ2-2, with 11 bases that match TRBD1. Unmatched junction bases numbered 2, after V lost 5 bases and J lost 0 bases. The V gene's germline CDR1 is ENHRY and CDR2 SYGVKD. The CDR3 length is 16 residues. The CDR3 sequence is CAISRTGGSNTGELFF. The CDR3 DNA sequence: TGTGCCATCAGTAGGACAGGGGGCTCGAACACCGGGGAGCTGTTTTTT.

This clonotype was seen a few times. V usage is TRBV7-6 and J usage is TRBJ2-7; a possible D gene is TRBD2 (6 bases). The CDR3 loop spans 16 amino acids. With 5 bases removed from V and 9 bases from J, the gap between germline ends came to 26 bases. CDR1 and CDR2 from the germline V gene are SGHVS and FNYEAQ. The CDR3 DNA sequence: TGTGCCAGCAGCCCAGGGAGTGGGACTGGTCTTTTAGGGCAGTACTTC. Its translation is CASSPGSGTGLLGQYF.

This clonotype appeared many times. The chain combines TRBV29-1 with TRBJ2-1, with 12 bases lining up with TRBD2. Trimming took 3 bases from V and 5 from J; bases not matched to a gene: 5. CDR1 is SQVTM, CDR2 ANQGSEA, per germline. The CDR3 contains 15 residues. The chain's CDR3 is CSVELAGGQDNEQFF. The CDR3 DNA reads as TGCAGCGTTGAGCTAGCGGGGGGGCAGGACAATGAGCAGTTCTTC.

There are many counts of this clonotype. V and J are TRBV10-3 and TRBJ2-1, with D tentatively TRBD1 or TRBD2 (5 bases each). CDR3 size: 12 residues. V lost 10 bases and J lost 5, with 12 bases in between. The germline V gene has CDR1 ENHRY and CDR2 SYGVKD. For the CDR3, the DNA is TGTGCCACCGGGACCAATAACAATGAGCAGTTCTTC. It yields the protein CATGTNNNEQFF.

The genes are TRBV9 and TRBJ2-3, with D perhaps matching TRBD1 (6 bases). The CDR3 is 16 amino acids. The germline V and J ends were trimmed by 0 bases and 2 bases, with 13 bases remaining between them. Germline lookup yields CDR1 SGDLS and CDR2 YYNGEE. CDR3 in DNA: TGTGCCAGCAGCGTAGCCCAGGGGACCTTCACAGATACGCAGTATTTT. Protein sequence: CASSVAQGTFTDTQYF.

The sample holds many counts of this clonotype. The chain employs TRBV12-5 and TRBJ1-1, with D perhaps matching TRBD1 (6 bases). The ends were cut back, 6 bases at V and 5 bases at J, with 22 bases in the middle. Germline CDR1 LGHNT, CDR2 FRNRAP. The CDR3 sequence is 16 residues long. Written as DNA, the CDR3 is TGTGCTAGTGGCACCCCTAAGACACCCAGGGGTACTGAAGCTTTCTTT. Protein sequence: CASGTPKTPRGTEAFF.

This clonotype has ten or more counts. The chain is built from TRBV29-1 and TRBJ2-3; no definite D call. From germline, CDR1 is SQVTM and CDR2 ANQGSEA. The CDR3 contains 10 residues. Between the trimmed V and J ends, which lost 7 bases and 6 bases, there was a span of 8 bases. The CDR3 is CSAGSDTQYF. DNA of the CDR3: TGCAGCGCTGGTTCGGATACGCAGTATTTT.

The rearrangement links TRBV7-9 to TRBJ2-6; D gene ambiguous. Trimming took 9 bases from V and 0 from J, leaving 12 bases between them. Germline assignment: CDR1 SEHNR and CDR2 FQNEAQ (reference sequence). The CDR3 length is 15 residues. The CDR3 region has the DNA TGTGCCAGGGGTGAAGCCGGCTCTGGGGCCAACGTCCTGACTTTC. It yields the protein CARGEAGSGANVLTF.

This clonotype appeared many times. The rearrangement links TRBV28 to TRBJ2-5, with TRBD1 matching 7 bases. Trimming at V came to 5 bases and at J to 2 bases, leaving 5 bases not matched to a gene. The CDR3 has 14 amino acids. Germline V gene sequence: CDR1 MDHEN, CDR2 SYDVKM. The CDR3 sequence is CASSLTDRQETQYF. The DNA of the CDR3 is TGTGCCAGCAGTCTGACGGACAGGCAAGAGACCCAGTACTTC.

J is TRBJ1-2 and V is TRBV2; D unclear. The CDR3 length is 14 residues. CDR1 is SNHLY, CDR2 FYNNEI, per germline. The V and J ends lost 4 bases and 7 bases respectively, with 16 bases between them. CDR3 in amino acids: CASSGATKSSGYTF. The CDR3 DNA follows: TGTGCCAGCAGTGGGGCAACAAAGTCGAGTGGCTACACCTTC.

This clonotype has ten or more counts. The V call is TRBV5-6, the J call TRBJ2-1; D gene unclear. CDR1 and CDR2 (germline): SGHDT, YYEEEE. The CDR3 length is 11 residues. V was pared by 4 bases and J by 7 bases, with 6 bases between. CDR3 nucleotide sequence: TGTGCCAGCAGCCGGATAAATGAGCAGTTCTTC. It translates to CASSRINEQFF.

The rearrangement links TRBV18 to TRBJ1-1; 10 bases fit TRBD1. Germline V gives CDR1 KGHSH, CDR2 LQKENI. The CDR3 loop spans 15 amino acids. J lost 4 bases, V lost 5 bases, and 7 bases had no gene match. CDR3 coding DNA: TGTGCCAGCTCATACCGGGACAGGGGCATCACTGAAGCTTTCTTT. Its translation: CASSYRDRGITEAFF.

V is TRBV14 and J is TRBJ2-5; D unresolved. Deletions cut 4 bases from V and 2 bases from J, with 11 bases between. The CDR3 contains 14 residues. Germline CDR1 and CDR2: SGHDN and FVKESK. CDR3 loop: CASSPYWRQETQYF. The CDR3 nucleotides read TGTGCCAGCAGCCCCTACTGGCGGCAAGAGACCCAGTACTTC.

The chain combines TRBV20-1 with TRBJ2-1; 10 nucleotides align to TRBD2. The CDR3 contains 17 residues. Germline CDR1 is DFQATT and CDR2 is SNEGSKA (reference sequence). V lost 4 bases and J lost 0; bases outside the gene matches: 9. CDR3 nucleotide sequence: TGCAGTGCTAAAGACGCTAGCGGGGGAATCTCCTACAATGAGCAGTTCTTC. As protein: CSAKDASGGISYNEQFF.

The chain combines TRBV6-6 with TRBJ2-3; the D is unclear. The CDR3 runs 12 residues. Trimming shortened V by 6 bases and J by 6 bases, and 10 bases separated the two germline ends. Germline CDR1 and CDR2: MNHNY and SVGAGI (reference sequence). As DNA, the CDR3 is TGTGCCAGCAGGCGAACTACGGATACGCAGTATTTT. Translating gives CASRRTTDTQYF.

There are a few counts of this clonotype. The chain combines TRBV7-2 with TRBJ2-5; unclear D gene. There are 14 residues in the CDR3. Germline V gives CDR1 SGHTA, CDR2 FQGNSA. Deletions cut 4 bases from V and 1 base from J, with 10 bases between. Written as DNA, the CDR3 is TGTGCCAGCAGCTCCTCACCCGTCCAAGAGACCCAGTACTTC. This codes for CASSSSPVQETQYF.

The chain employs TRBV6-2 or TRBV6-3 and TRBJ2-1, with TRBD2 matching over 7 bases. The CDR3 is 14 amino acids. V shed 7 bases, J shed 7 bases, and the junction held 10 bases outside the gene matches. Per germline, CDR1 MNHEY and CDR2 SVGEGT. This chain's CDR3 is CASTPRRELNEQFF. The DNA for the CDR3 is TGTGCCAGCACCCCCAGGCGGGAGTTGAATGAGCAGTTCTTC.